This is a list of T cell receptor beta chains from one sample in a study of blood T cell repertoires in COVID-19. Profiled with immunoSEQ multiplex PCR; TCRdb holds only in-frame clones, not every one. The table records hundreds of thousands of clones, about 82% of them present only once. What was sequenced was peripheral blood. These TCRs come from a man aged 45-65 years with COVID-19, enrolled during active disease. Both conserved end residues are part of each CDR3. Fields, in order: D gene, clone size, V gene, J gene, CDR3 protein, CDR3 DNA. D genes are given only for firm matches. Only some rows state a clone size, as once, few, many or a class for expanded clones.

TRBD1	NA	TRBV7-2	TRBJ1-5	CASSPFTGDQPQHF	TGTGCCAGCAGTCCCTTCACAGGGGACCAGCCCCAGCATTTT
NA	NA	TRBV7-9	TRBJ2-2	CASSLYRTNTGELFF	TGTGCCAGCAGCTTATACAGAACGAACACCGGGGAGCTGTTTTTT
NA	NA	TRBV30	TRBJ1-5	CAWSVQGFQPQHF	TGTGCCTGGAGTGTACAGGGTTTTCAGCCCCAGCATTTT
TRBD1	NA	TRBV24-1	TRBJ2-3	CATSGQGAGGTDTQYF	TGTGCCACCAGTGGCCAGGGGGCTGGTGGCACAGATACGCAGTATTTT
NA	NA	TRBV3-1/TRBV3-2	TRBJ1-1	CASRLEGRTEAFF	TGTGCCAGCAGGCTCGAGGGGAGGACTGAAGCTTTCTTT
NA	NA	TRBV3-1/TRBV3-2	TRBJ1-6	CASSQVFLREGRSPLHF	TGTGCCAGCAGCCAAGTATTTCTTCGGGAGGGGAGGTCACCCCTCCACTTT
NA	NA	TRBV27	TRBJ2-7	CASSLSGHYEQYF	TGTGCCAGCAGTTTGTCAGGACACTACGAGCAGTACTTC
NA	NA	TRBV27	TRBJ1-5	CASSLGRGQPQHF	TGTGCCAGCAGTTTGGGCAGGGGTCAGCCCCAGCATTTT
TRBD1	NA	TRBV25-1	TRBJ1-5	CASSDPGTGNQPQHF	TGTGCCAGCAGTGACCCCGGGACAGGGAACCAGCCCCAGCATTTT
TRBD1	NA	TRBV6-6	TRBJ2-7	CASSYKDRGYEQYF	TGTGCCAGCAGTTACAAGGACAGGGGCTACGAGCAGTACTTC
NA	NA	TRBV23-1	TRBJ1-5	CASSQSSIGVREPNQPQHF	TGCGCCAGCAGTCAATCGAGTATCGGGGTCCGGGAACCCAATCAGCCCCAGCATTTT
TRBD1	NA	TRBV5-1	TRBJ1-1	CASSSMGQGISEAFF	TGCGCCAGCAGCTCGATGGGACAGGGAATTTCTGAAGCTTTCTTT
TRBD1	NA	TRBV29-1	TRBJ1-1	CSVTWTGKNTEAFF	TGCAGCGTTACCTGGACAGGGAAGAACACTGAAGCTTTCTTT
NA	NA	TRBV6-5	TRBJ2-7	CASSFSSASFEQYF	TGTGCCAGCAGTTTTTCCAGCGCCTCCTTCGAGCAGTACTTC
NA	NA	TRBV2	TRBJ2-5	CASSGNTQETQYF	TGTGCCAGCAGTGGCAACACCCAAGAGACCCAGTACTTC
NA	once	TRBV2	TRBJ1-6	CASLKTGSQISPLHF	TGTGCCAGCCTTAAGACAGGCTCTCAAATTTCACCCCTCCACTTT
NA	NA	TRBV7-3	TRBJ1-1	CASSLRGPNTEAFF	TGTGCCAGCAGCCTCAGGGGACCGAACACTGAAGCTTTCTTT
TRBD1	NA	TRBV29-1	TRBJ1-5	CSVVQGANQPQHF	TGCAGCGTTGTACAGGGGGCGAATCAGCCCCAGCATTTT
TRBD1	NA	TRBV7-6	TRBJ2-1	CASSSRQGSVNEQFF	TGTGCCAGCAGCTCACGACAGGGAAGCGTCAATGAGCAGTTCTTC
TRBD1	NA	TRBV14	TRBJ1-1	CASSPSGQGRTEAFF	TGTGCCAGCAGCCCCAGCGGACAGGGGAGAACTGAAGCTTTCTTT
NA	NA	TRBV6-5	TRBJ1-1	CASSRTGRAFF	TGTGCCAGCAGCCGGACTGGCCGGGCTTTCTTT
TRBD1	NA	TRBV11-1	TRBJ1-1	CASSPGQGRGTEAFF	TGTGCCAGCAGCCCCGGACAGGGAAGGGGCACTGAAGCTTTCTTT
NA	NA	TRBV19	TRBJ1-6	CASSRGGLSSYNSPLHF	TGTGCCAGTAGTCGCGGGGGGCTAAGCTCCTATAATTCACCCCTCCACTTT
NA	NA	TRBV9	TRBJ1-5	CASSAMGASNQPQHF	TGTGCCAGCAGCGCTATGGGGGCTAGCAATCAGCCCCAGCATTTT
TRBD2	NA	TRBV29-1	TRBJ2-3	CSVSSGRADTQYF	TGCAGCGTTTCTAGCGGGCGGGCGGATACGCAGTATTTT
NA	NA	TRBV5-1	TRBJ1-3	CASSLAVRGAGNTIYF	TGCGCCAGCAGCTTGGCCGTCAGGGGCGCTGGAAACACCATATATTTT
NA	NA	TRBV5-1	TRBJ2-7	CASSLSLDSSYEQYF	TGCGCCAGCAGCTTATCCCTGGACAGCTCCTACGAGCAGTACTTC
TRBD1	NA	TRBV19	TRBJ2-5	CASSMGQGKETQYF	TGTGCCAGTAGTATGGGACAGGGGAAAGAGACCCAGTACTTC
NA	few	TRBV9	TRBJ2-3	CASSPSPRTDTQYF	TGTGCCAGCAGCCCCAGTCCTCGCACAGATACGCAGTATTTT
TRBD1	NA	TRBV10-3	TRBJ2-3	CAIMADQGARDTQYF	TGTGCCATCATGGCGGATCAGGGGGCTCGGGATACGCAGTATTTT
NA	once	TRBV5-4	TRBJ1-2	CASSSGQTNYGYTF	TGTGCCAGCAGCTCCGGACAGACTAACTATGGCTACACCTTC
NA	NA	TRBV19	TRBJ1-5	CASSSRVQGPQHF	TGTGCCAGTAGTAGCCGGGTCCAGGGGCCCCAGCATTTT
NA	NA	TRBV5-1	TRBJ2-3	CASSLGGGRADTQYF	TGCGCCAGCAGCTTAGGTGGCGGGCGGGCAGATACGCAGTATTTT
NA	NA	TRBV30	TRBJ2-5	CAWSPPSKRVWETQYF	TGTGCCTGGAGTCCGCCATCAAAGAGGGTGTGGGAGACCCAGTACTTC
TRBD1	NA	TRBV10-3	TRBJ1-5	CAIGQGDNSNQPQHF	TGTGCCATCGGACAGGGGGATAATAGCAATCAGCCCCAGCATTTT
NA	NA	TRBV30	TRBJ1-2	CAWSRPGIYGYTF	TGTGCCTGGAGTAGGCCAGGGATCTATGGCTACACCTTC